Each of the 17 T cell receptor beta chains below was sequenced from the same sample in a study of CD8+CD57+ T cells in acquired aplastic anemia. All sequencing subjects had displayed CD8+CD57+ cell expansion on flow cytometry. Both TCR beta VDJ combination and CDR3 sequence profiling were carried out. Genomic DNA was the template for this profiling. TCRdb reprocessed the reads with MiXCR, giving one entry per CDR3 protein. The table has about 95,000 distinct CDR3 sequences, about 66% seen once. The specimen was sorted CD4+, CD8+, or CD8+CD57+ T cells (not recorded which) from PBMCs. All receptors derive from a human donor with aplastic anemia.

The chain carries TRBV15 and TRBJ2-6, with D unresolved. V lost 3 bases and J lost 0, with 21 bases in between. This CDR3 contains 20 residues. The germline gives CDR1 LNHNV, CDR2 YYDKDF (reference sequence). CDR3 residues: CATSSRSLQWINSGANVLTF. As DNA, the CDR3 is TGTGCCACCAGCAGCAGATCCTTACAGTGGATAAACTCTGGGGCCAACGTCCTGACTTTC.

To note about this clonotype: A much more abundant neighbour one base away suggests this may be a read error. V and J are TRBV4-1 and TRBJ2-3, with 8 bases fitting TRBD2. The CDR3 length is 16 residues. Germline V CDR1 and CDR2: MGHRA, YSYEKL. CDR3 residues: CASSQEAGVQRDTQYF. The CDR3 coding sequence is TGTGCCAGCAGCCAAGAAGCGGGGGTGCAGAGAGATACGCAGTATTTT.

The chain combines TRBV30 with TRBJ2-7, with 7 positions matching TRBD1. Germline lookup yields CDR1 GTSNPN and CDR2 SVGIG (reference sequence). This CDR3 has 13 residues. The junction had 3 bases not matched to a gene; V was cut back by 4 bases and J by 0 bases. For the CDR3, the DNA is TGTGCCTGGATTGGGGACAGCTCCTACGAGCAGTACTTC. It yields the protein CAWIGDSSYEQYF.

V gene TRBV19 combines with J gene TRBJ2-3; no reliable D call. CDR1 LNHDA and CDR2 SQIVND come from the germline V gene (reference sequence). Trimming removed 1 base at V and 8 bases at J, with 4 bases between. The CDR3 covers 11 residues. CDR3 sequence: CASSIGITQYF. The CDR3 DNA is TGTGCCAGTAGTATAGGGATTACGCAGTATTTT.

The V gene is TRBV11-2, the J gene TRBJ2-7, with D hard to call. The germline V gene encodes CDR1 SGHAT and CDR2 FQNNGV. This CDR3 spans 11 amino acids. V lost 5 bases, J lost 4 bases, and 6 bases lay in between. The DNA of the CDR3 is TGTGCCAGCAGCATACATTACGAGCAGTACTTC. Protein: CASSIHYEQYF.

This chain connects TRBV5-6 to TRBJ1-2; D unclear. CDR1 is SGHDT and CDR2 is YYEEEE in the germline V gene. CDR3 size: 14 residues. V was pared by 7 bases and J by 8 bases, with 21 bases between. The CDR3 nucleotides read TGTGCCAGCTATCAGTGGAAGCTCCGCGGGGGCTACACCTTC. Amino acids: CASYQWKLRGGYTF.

The chain couples TRBV14 to TRBJ2-7; possible D gene TRBD1, 6 bases. V lost 4 bases, J lost 4 bases, and 17 bases lay in between. Germline V gives CDR1 SGHDN, CDR2 FVKESK. The CDR3 covers 15 residues. Here the CDR3 reads CASSLPGGRTYEQYF. The CDR3 coding sequence is TGTGCCAGCAGCCTCCCTGGGGGCAGGACGTACGAGCAGTACTTC.

The rearrangement links TRBV7-9 to TRBJ1-1; no clear D gene. The V and J ends lost 0 bases and 8 bases respectively, with 4 bases between them. In germline, CDR1 is SEHNR, CDR2 FQNEAQ (reference sequence). The CDR3 is 11 amino acids. This chain's CDR3 is CASSLAPEAFF. The CDR3 DNA follows: TGTGCCAGCAGCTTAGCGCCCGAAGCTTTCTTT.

In its sample, this clonotype was seen a few times. The chain has TRBV20-1 and TRBJ1-1, with D uncertain. Germline V CDR1 and CDR2: DFQATT, SNEGSKA (reference sequence). The CDR3 sequence is 15 residues long. Trimming took off 4 bases at V and 4 bases at J, with 19 bases between the two ends. CDR3 sequence: CSAKDAEGSSTEAFF. CDR3 nucleotide sequence: TGCAGTGCTAAGGACGCTGAGGGTTCGAGCACTGAAGCTTTCTTT.

In this sample, this clonotype turned up once. The chain uses TRBV11-2 and TRBJ2-5, with a weak D call TRBD2 (6 bases). Germline V gene data show CDR1 as SGHAT and CDR2 as FQNNGV. Trimming pared 5 bases from V and 3 bases from J, leaving 13 bases between. This CDR3 region has 14 residues. CDR3: CASSRLVVEETQYF. CDR3 bases: TGTGCCAGCAGCCGACTAGTGGTTGAAGAGACCCAGTACTTC.

The gene calls are TRBV7-9 and TRBJ1-3, with 9 nucleotides matching TRBD1. This CDR3 contains 13 residues. J gave up 9 bases and V 4 bases, and 4 bases lay outside the gene matches. Looked up from germline, CDR1 is SEHNR and CDR2 is FQNEAQ (reference sequence). This CDR3 reads CASSWDRASTIYF. The CDR3 DNA is TGTGCCAGCAGCTGGGACAGGGCGAGCACCATATATTTT.

The chain is built from TRBV2 and TRBJ1-2; the match to TRBD1 covers 7 bases. This CDR3 has 14 amino acids. CDR1 and CDR2 (germline): SNHLY, FYNNEI. The V segment lost 9 bases and the J segment 7 bases; nucleotides outside the gene matches: 14. CDR3 sequence reads: CASSRDSGRGGYTF. CDR3 nucleotide sequence: TGTGCCAGTAGCCGGGACAGTGGAAGGGGTGGCTACACCTTC.

V usage is TRBV29-1 and J usage is TRBJ1-2; 7 nucleotides align to TRBD1. Germline V gene lookup returns CDR1 SQVTM and CDR2 ANQGSEA. This CDR3 region has 14 residues. J lost 4 bases, V lost 4 bases, and 9 bases had no gene match. CDR3 nucleotide sequence: TGCAGCGTTGTTACAGGGGTCGGAGCCTATGGCTACACCTTC. Translating it yields CSVVTGVGAYGYTF.

Many counts were recorded for this clonotype. This chain connects TRBV6-5 to TRBJ1-1; D perhaps matches TRBD1 (6 bases). The CDR3 totals 11 residues. Between the trimmed V and J ends, which lost 6 bases and 5 bases, there was a span of 7 bases. Per the germline V gene, CDR1 is MNHEY and CDR2 is SVGAGI. For the CDR3, the DNA is TGTGCCAGCAGAGGGGGTACTGAAGCTTTCTTT. Protein product: CASRGGTEAFF.

The table lists this clonotype with a few counts. The chain is built from TRBV7-8 and TRBJ1-1; no firm D call. V was trimmed by 2 bases and J by 8 bases, leaving 9 bases between them. CDR3 length equals 12 residues. Germline V gives CDR1 SGHVS, CDR2 FQNEAQ. As DNA, the CDR3 is TGTGCCAGCAGCTTACAGATGGGGGAAGCTTTCTTT. It translates to CASSLQMGEAFF.

Note on this clonotype: At one end, the junction sequence differs from germline, possibly due to a read error. The chain uses TRBV12-3 or TRBV12-4 and TRBJ1-4; 7 bases align to TRBD1. The CDR3 covers 14 residues. The CDR3 reads CASGQGGTNERLFF. The CDR3 DNA follows: TGTGCCAGCGGTCAGGGGGGAACTAATGAAAGACTGTTTTTT.

The chain employs TRBV24-1 and TRBJ2-7; the D gene is possibly TRBD1 (5 bases). This CDR3 is built from 12 residues. V lost 12 bases and J lost 3, with 14 bases in between. Germline V CDR1 and CDR2: KGHDR, SFDVKD. The CDR3 region has the DNA TGTGCCGGGGCCTCCTGGCACTACGAGCAGTACTTC. It codes for CAGASWHYEQYF.